This TCR beta chain was captured in a study of shared clonotypes between healthy human individuals. V lost 3 bases, J lost 2 bases, and 15 bases lay in between. The CDR3 spans 15 residues. Germline V gives CDR1 SGHDT, CDR2 YYEEEE. TCRdb keeps only in-frame clones here, not all; method: immunoSEQ multiplex PCR. The sample has millions of clones; approximately 93% are singletons. Points on this clone: Antigen: not known.

General observations from the study: Compared with clonotypes that all four donors shared, non-shared clonotypes had lower generation probabilities.

The sequence derives from a young man in good health. Some clones in this sample may be carry-over from other donors' samples. The chain joins TRBV5-6 to TRBJ2-7; perhaps TRBD2 as D (6 bases). Material for sequencing was naive CD4+ T cells from PBMCs. As to subset: CD45RA+ positively selected. In nucleotides, the CDR3 is TGTGCCAGCAGCTCGTCGATCCGGAGGGCCTACGAGCAGTACTTC. Its protein is CASSSSIRRAYEQYF.